This record looks at one TCR beta chain sequence and its context. There are 11 residues in the CDR3. V dropped 4 bases and J dropped 5 bases, with 5 bases sitting between them. Germline CDR1 SGHVS, CDR2 FNYEAQ. This entry belongs to a study of T-cell memory formation after mild COVID-19. Employing constant-segment primers, 5'RACE generated TCR alpha and TCR beta cDNA libraries bearing sample barcodes and UMIs. TCRdb fed the 5' RACE reads into MiXCR, producing one record per CDR3 protein. The profile shows approximately 560,000 distinct CDR3 sequences, roughly 17% of them singletons. This TCR was recovered from an adult woman who had mild COVID-19 (a few samples of this study predate the infection). Cell type and time point are not known. J is TRBJ2-5 and V is TRBV7-6, with D unclear. Sequences were obtained from PBMCs or a T cell subset sorted from them (not recorded which). CDR3: CASSWDETQYF. In DNA, the CDR3 is TGTGCCAGCAGCTGGGATGAGACCCAGTACTTC.